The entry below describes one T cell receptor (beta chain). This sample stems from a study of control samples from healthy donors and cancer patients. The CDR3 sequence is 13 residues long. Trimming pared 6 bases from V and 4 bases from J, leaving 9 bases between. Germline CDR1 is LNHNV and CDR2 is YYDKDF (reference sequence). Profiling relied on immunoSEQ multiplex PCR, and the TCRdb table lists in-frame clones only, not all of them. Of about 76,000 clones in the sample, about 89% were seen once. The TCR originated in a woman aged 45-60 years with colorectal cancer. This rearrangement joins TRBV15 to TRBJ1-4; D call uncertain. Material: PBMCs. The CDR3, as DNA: TGTGCCACCAGAATAGGGATTAATGAAAAACTGTTTTTT. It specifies CATRIGINEKLFF.